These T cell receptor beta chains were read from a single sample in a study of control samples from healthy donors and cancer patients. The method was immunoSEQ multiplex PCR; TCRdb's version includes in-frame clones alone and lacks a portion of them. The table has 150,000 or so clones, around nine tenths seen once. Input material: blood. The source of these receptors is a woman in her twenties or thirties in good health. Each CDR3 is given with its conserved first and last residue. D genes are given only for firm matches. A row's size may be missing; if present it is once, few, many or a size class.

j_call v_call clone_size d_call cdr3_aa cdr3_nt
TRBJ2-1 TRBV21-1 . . CASSTRDTHSYNEQFF TGTGCCAGCAGCACTCGGGACACCCACTCCTACAATGAGCAGTTCTTC
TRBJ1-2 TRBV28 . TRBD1 CASSPPTGDGYTF TGTGCCAGCAGTCCCCCCACAGGGGATGGCTACACCTTC
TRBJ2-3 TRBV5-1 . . CASSLGGTGNTDTQYF TGCGCCAGCAGCTTGGGGGGAACCGGGAACACAGATACGCAGTATTTT
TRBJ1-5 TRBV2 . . CASSQTTATDVSNQPQHF TGTGCCAGCAGCCAAACTACCGCGACAGACGTTAGCAATCAGCCCCAGCATTTT
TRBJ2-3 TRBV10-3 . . CAISEYRDTQYF TGTGCCATCAGTGAGTACCGAGATACGCAGTATTTT
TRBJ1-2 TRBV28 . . CASFTFGGRWNYGYTF TGTGCCAGTTTCACTTTCGGGGGGCGCTGGAACTATGGCTACACCTTC
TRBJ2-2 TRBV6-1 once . CASSEHIDGELFF TGTGCCAGCAGTGAGCATATCGACGGGGAGCTGTTTTTT
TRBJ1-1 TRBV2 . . CASIKDSANTEAFF TGTGCCAGCATTAAGGACAGCGCGAACACTGAAGCTTTCTTT
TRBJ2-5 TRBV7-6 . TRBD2 CASSFSKRESETQYF TGTGCCAGCAGCTTCTCTAAGCGGGAGTCAGAGACCCAGTACTTC
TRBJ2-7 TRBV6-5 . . CASSYGQGMVSEQYF TGTGCCAGCAGTTATGGGCAGGGGATGGTAAGCGAGCAGTACTTC
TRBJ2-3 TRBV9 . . CASSVGTADADTQYF TGTGCCAGCAGCGTAGGGACGGCTGATGCAGATACGCAGTATTTT
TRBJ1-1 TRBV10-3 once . CAISEETEAFF TGTGCCATCAGTGAGGAGACTGAAGCTTTCTTT
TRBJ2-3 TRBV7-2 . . CASSPRQGTDTQYF TGTGCCAGCAGTCCTAGACAGGGCACAGATACGCAGTATTTT
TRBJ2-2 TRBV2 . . CASSETGELFF TGTGCCAGCAGTGAAACCGGGGAGCTGTTTTTT
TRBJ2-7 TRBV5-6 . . CASSLGEPRSYEQYF TGTGCCAGCAGCTTGGGTGAGCCACGCTCCTACGAGCAGTACTTC
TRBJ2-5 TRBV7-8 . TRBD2 CASNSREGPYETQYF TGTGCCAGCAACTCACGGGAGGGCCCGTATGAGACCCAGTACTTC
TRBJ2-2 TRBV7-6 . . CASSRVAGSNTGELFF TGTGCCAGCAGCCGGGTCGCGGGATCGAACACCGGGGAGCTGTTTTTT
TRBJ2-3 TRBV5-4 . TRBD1 CASSFRTGAADTQYF TGTGCCAGCAGCTTCCGGACAGGGGCCGCAGATACGCAGTATTTT
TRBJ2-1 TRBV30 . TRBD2 CAWSVGGSSYNEQFF TGTGCCTGGAGTGTGGGGGGGAGCTCCTACAATGAGCAGTTCTTC
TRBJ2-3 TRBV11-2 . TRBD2 CASSSGGSTDTQYF TGTGCCAGCAGCTCGGGGGGTAGCACAGATACGCAGTATTTT
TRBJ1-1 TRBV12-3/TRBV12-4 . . CASSPDNTEAFF TGTGCCAGCAGCCCTGACAACACTGAAGCTTTCTTT
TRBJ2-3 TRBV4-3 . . CASSQRLALVDTDTQYF TGCGCCAGCAGCCAACGGCTAGCCTTAGTGGACACAGATACGCAGTATTTT
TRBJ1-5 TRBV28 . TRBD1 CASRTGAIVQPQHF TGTGCCAGCAGGACAGGGGCGATCGTTCAGCCCCAGCATTTT
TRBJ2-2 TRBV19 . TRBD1 CASSILPGQGHTGELFF TGTGCCAGTAGTATACTACCGGGACAGGGACACACCGGGGAGCTGTTTTTT
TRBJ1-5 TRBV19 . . CASSIDPPSTGPGQPQHF TGTGCCAGTAGTATAGACCCCCCCTCGACAGGTCCTGGGCAGCCCCAGCATTTT
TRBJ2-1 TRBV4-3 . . CASSPRGSAPFNEQFF TGCGCCAGCAGCCCACGCGGTTCGGCCCCTTTCAATGAGCAGTTCTTC
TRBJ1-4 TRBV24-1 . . CATSDPRGPGEKLFF TGTGCCACCAGTGATCCCCGGGGCCCAGGGGAAAAACTGTTTTTT
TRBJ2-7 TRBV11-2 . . CASSLGPQGTYEQYF TGTGCCAGCAGCTTAGGACCACAGGGAACCTACGAGCAGTACTTC
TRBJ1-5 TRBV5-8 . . CASSRDSNQPQHF TGTGCCAGCAGCCGGGACAGCAATCAGCCCCAGCATTTT
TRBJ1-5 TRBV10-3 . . CAISESRRAGDNQPQHF TGTGCCATCAGTGAGTCGCGGAGGGCAGGGGACAATCAGCCCCAGCATTTT
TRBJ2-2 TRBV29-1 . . CSVDGHRTGELFF TGCAGCGTTGACGGACACCGCACCGGGGAGCTGTTTTTT
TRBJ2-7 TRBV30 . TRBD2 CAWSTSGYNEQYF TGTGCCTGGAGTACTAGCGGGTACAACGAGCAGTACTTC
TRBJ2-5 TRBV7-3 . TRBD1 CASSWTGGETQYF TGTGCCAGCAGCTGGACAGGGGGGGAGACCCAGTACTTC
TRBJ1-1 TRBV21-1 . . CASSKLVRQSRGLAFF TGTGCCAGCAGCAAATTGGTCCGACAGTCACGCGGGTTAGCTTTCTTT
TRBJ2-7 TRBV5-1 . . CASSLEGHNYEQYF TGCGCCAGCAGCTTGGAAGGACACAACTACGAGCAGTACTTC
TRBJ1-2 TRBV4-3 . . CASSQDSAPQSNYGYTF TGCGCCAGCAGCCAAGATTCCGCCCCTCAGTCTAACTATGGCTACACCTTC
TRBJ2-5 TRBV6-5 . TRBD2 CASTPTSGSPETQYF TGTGCCAGCACTCCAACTAGCGGGAGTCCGGAGACCCAGTACTTC
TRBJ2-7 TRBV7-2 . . CASSLERTYEQYF TGTGCCAGCAGCTTAGAACGGACCTACGAGCAGTACTTC
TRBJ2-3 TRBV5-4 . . CASSSGFLGDTQYF TGTGCCAGCAGCTCCGGTTTCTTAGGGGATACGCAGTATTTT
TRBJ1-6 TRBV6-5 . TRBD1 CASSYWGTEPSPLHF TGTGCCAGCAGTTACTGGGGGACAGAACCTTCACCCCTCCACTTT
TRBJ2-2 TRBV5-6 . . CASSPTGAGELFF TGTGCCAGCAGCCCGACAGGTGCCGGGGAGCTGTTTTTT
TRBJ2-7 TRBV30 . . CAWSRGFSTAYEQYF TGTGCCTGGAGTCGGGGCTTTTCAACCGCCTACGAGCAGTACTTC
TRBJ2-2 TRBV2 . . CASSKITGELFF TGTGCCAGCAGTAAGATCACCGGGGAGCTGTTTTTT
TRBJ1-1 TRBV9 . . CASSVVGGNTEAFF TGTGCCAGCAGCGTAGTGGGGGGGAACACTGAAGCTTTCTTT
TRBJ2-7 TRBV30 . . CAWAWGATVYEQYF TGTGCCTGGGCTTGGGGGGCAACCGTCTACGAGCAGTACTTC
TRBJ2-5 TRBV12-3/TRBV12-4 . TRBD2 CASSGTSLETQYF TGTGCCAGCAGTGGGACTAGTCTTGAGACCCAGTACTTC
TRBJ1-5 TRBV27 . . CASSPRDRGIQPQHF TGTGCCAGCAGTCCTCGGGACCGGGGGATTCAGCCCCAGCATTTT
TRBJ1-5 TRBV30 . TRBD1 CAWGFGQGSRQPQHF TGTGCCTGGGGATTCGGACAGGGGTCGCGACAGCCCCAGCATTTT
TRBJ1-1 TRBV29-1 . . CSVERLRVVTEAFF TGCAGCGTTGAAAGACTCAGGGTAGTCACTGAAGCTTTCTTT
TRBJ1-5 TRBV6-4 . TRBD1 CASTLLYWTGGPNQPQHF TGTGCCAGCACCTTACTTTATTGGACAGGGGGTCCTAATCAGCCCCAGCATTTT
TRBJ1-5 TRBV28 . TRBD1 CASSIDRVNQPQHF TGTGCCAGCAGCATTGACAGGGTGAATCAGCCCCAGCATTTT
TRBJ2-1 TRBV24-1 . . CATSPTSNTYNEQFF TGTGCCACCAGTCCAACTAGCAATACCTACAATGAGCAGTTCTTC